The source of this T cell receptor beta chain is a study of cytomegalovirus exposure and HLA in healthy donors. Overall study results and limits: Within a later analysis, the majority of CMV-associated TCR beta chains appeared HLA-restricted.

In the PCR, 60 Vbeta and 13 Jbeta primers were used. Generated by immunoSEQ multiplex PCR, the TCRdb table keeps only in-frame clones and is missing some. The repertoire holds around 150,000 clones, with roughly 85% as singletons. V was cut by 6 bases and J by 2 bases, with 11 bases left in between. The CDR3 loop spans 13 amino acids. Germline assignment: CDR1 LNHDA and CDR2 SQIVND (reference sequence). As for this clone: The antigen is unknown.

The specimen sequenced was PBMCs. The sequence derives from a middle-aged man in good health and CMV-seropositive. V usage is TRBV19 and J usage is TRBJ2-7; weak D call: TRBD1 (6 bases). The CDR3 DNA sequence: TGTGCCAGTAGCCCGACAGGACCCTACGAGCAGTACTTC. Translating gives CASSPTGPYEQYF. Using reference TRBV19 and TRBJ2-7 for the parts outside the CDR3, the full variable domain is DGGITQSPKYLFRKEGQNVTLSCEQNLNHDAMYWYRQDPGQGLRLIYYSQIVNDFQKGDIAEGYSVSREKKESFPLTVTSAQKNPTAFYLCASSPTGPYEQYFGPGTRLTVT.